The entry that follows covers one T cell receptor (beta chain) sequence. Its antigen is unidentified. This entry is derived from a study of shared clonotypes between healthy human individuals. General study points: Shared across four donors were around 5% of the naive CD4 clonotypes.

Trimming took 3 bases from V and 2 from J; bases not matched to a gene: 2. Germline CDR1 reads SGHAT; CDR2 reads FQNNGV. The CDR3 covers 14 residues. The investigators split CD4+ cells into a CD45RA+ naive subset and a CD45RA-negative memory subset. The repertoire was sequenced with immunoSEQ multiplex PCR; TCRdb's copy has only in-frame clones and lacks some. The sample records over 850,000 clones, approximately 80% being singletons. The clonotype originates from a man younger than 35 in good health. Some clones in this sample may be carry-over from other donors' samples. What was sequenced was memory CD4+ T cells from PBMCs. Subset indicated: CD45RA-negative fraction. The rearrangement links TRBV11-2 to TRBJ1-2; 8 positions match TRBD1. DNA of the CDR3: TGTGCCAGCAGCTTTGGACAGGGCAACTATGGCTACACCTTC. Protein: CASSFGQGNYGYTF.